This T cell receptor beta chain was profiled in a study of blood T cell repertoires in COVID-19. Study-level information: Researchers got acute and convalescent COVID-19 samples from the United States, Italy and Spain. In each case, the material was cDNA or gDNA derived from T cells, B-cell-depleted T cells, or PBMCs.

Participants were placed into cohorts based on the clinical history they reported. Per the germline V gene, CDR1 is SNHLY and CDR2 is FYNNEI. J lost 4 bases, V lost 8 bases, and 5 bases had no gene match. The CDR3 is 13 amino acids. Sequenced by immunoSEQ multiplex PCR; TCRdb stores in-frame clones only, minus some. The sample shows over 350,000 clones, 80% to 95% of them seen only once. The sequence was obtained from a woman aged 40-49 years who had been exposed to COVID-19. Specimen: PBMCs or T cells enriched from blood (not recorded which). The chain combines TRBV2 with TRBJ2-1, with 7 bases fitting TRBD2. The CDR3 reads CASGGDSYNEQFF. CDR3 coding DNA: TGTGCCAGCGGGGGGGACTCTTACAATGAGCAGTTCTTC.